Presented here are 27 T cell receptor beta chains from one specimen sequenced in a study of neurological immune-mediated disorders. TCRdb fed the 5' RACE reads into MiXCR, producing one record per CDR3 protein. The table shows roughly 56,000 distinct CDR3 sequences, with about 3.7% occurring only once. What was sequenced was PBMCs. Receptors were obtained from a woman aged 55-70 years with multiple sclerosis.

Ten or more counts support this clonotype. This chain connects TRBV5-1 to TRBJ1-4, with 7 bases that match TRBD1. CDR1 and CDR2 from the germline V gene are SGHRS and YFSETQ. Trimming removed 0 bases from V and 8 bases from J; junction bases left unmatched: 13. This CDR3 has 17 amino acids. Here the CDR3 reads CASSLVPTGSVDEKLFF. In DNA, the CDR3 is TGCGCCAGCAGCTTGGTACCGACAGGGTCGGTGGACGAAAAACTGTTTTTT.

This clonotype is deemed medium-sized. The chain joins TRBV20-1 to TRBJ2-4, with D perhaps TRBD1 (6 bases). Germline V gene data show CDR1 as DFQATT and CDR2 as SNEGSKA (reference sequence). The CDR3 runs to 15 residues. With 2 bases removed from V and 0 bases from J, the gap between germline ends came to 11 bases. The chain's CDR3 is CSARLQGVAKNIQYF. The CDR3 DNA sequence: TGCAGTGCTAGACTACAGGGAGTAGCCAAAAACATTCAGTACTTC.

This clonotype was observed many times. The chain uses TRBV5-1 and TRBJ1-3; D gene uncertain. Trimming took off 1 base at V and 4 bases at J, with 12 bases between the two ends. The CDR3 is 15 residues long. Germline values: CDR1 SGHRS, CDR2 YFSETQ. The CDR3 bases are TGCGCCAGCAGCTTGTCATCCGTTGCCGGAAACACCATATATTTT. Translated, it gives CASSLSSVAGNTIYF.

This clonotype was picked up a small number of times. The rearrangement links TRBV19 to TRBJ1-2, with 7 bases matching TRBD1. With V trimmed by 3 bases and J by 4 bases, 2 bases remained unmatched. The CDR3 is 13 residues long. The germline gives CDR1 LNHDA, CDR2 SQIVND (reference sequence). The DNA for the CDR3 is TGTGCCAGTAGTATGGAGGGGGCCTATGGCTACACCTTC. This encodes CASSMEGAYGYTF.

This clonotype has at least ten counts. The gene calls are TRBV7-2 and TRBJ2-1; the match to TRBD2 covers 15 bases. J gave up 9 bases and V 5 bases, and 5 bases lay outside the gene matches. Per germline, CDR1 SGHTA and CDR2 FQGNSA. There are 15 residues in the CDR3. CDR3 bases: TGTGCCAGCAGCCCGGGACTAGCGGGGGGAGGTGAGCAGTTCTTC. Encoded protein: CASSPGLAGGGEQFF.

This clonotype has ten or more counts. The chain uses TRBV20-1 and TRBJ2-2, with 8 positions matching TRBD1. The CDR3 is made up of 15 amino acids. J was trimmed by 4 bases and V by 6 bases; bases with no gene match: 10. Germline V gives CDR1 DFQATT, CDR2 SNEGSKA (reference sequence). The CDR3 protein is CSAYPGGRGTGELFF. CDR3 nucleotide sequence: TGCAGTGCATATCCAGGGGGCCGGGGCACCGGGGAGCTGTTTTTT.

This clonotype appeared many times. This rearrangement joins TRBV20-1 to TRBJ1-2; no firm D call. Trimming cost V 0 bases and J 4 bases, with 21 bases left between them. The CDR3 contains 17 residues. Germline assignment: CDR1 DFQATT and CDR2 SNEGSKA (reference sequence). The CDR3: CSARDRTKTLSGYGYTF. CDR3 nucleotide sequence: TGCAGTGCTAGAGATAGAACTAAGACACTTTCTGGCTATGGCTACACCTTC.

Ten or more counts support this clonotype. This CDR3 reads CASSLVAAGGSGRAGNEQFF. The CDR3 region has the DNA TGCGCCAGCAGCTTGGTCGCCGCGGGAGGGAGCGGGAGGGCCGGTAATGAGCAGTTCTTC. This rearrangement joins TRBV5-1 to TRBJ2-1, with 10 bases fitting TRBD2. The CDR3 runs to 20 residues. With V trimmed by 0 bases and J by 7 bases, 19 bases remained unmatched. Germline V lookup: CDR1 SGHRS, CDR2 YFSETQ.

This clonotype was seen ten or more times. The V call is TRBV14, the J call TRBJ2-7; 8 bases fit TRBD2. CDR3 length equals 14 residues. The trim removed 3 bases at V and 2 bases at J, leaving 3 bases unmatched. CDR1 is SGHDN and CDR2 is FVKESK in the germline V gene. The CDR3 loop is CASSQTSEAYEQYF. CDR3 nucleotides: TGTGCCAGCAGCCAGACTAGCGAAGCCTACGAGCAGTACTTC.

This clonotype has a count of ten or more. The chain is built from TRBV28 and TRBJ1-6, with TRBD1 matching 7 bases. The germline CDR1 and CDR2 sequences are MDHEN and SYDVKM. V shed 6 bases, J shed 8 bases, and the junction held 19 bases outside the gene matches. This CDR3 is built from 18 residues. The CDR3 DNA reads TGTGCCAGCAGCTCAAGACAGGGAGGGAAGTATTTTGATTCACCCCTCCACTTT. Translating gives CASSSRQGGKYFDSPLHF.

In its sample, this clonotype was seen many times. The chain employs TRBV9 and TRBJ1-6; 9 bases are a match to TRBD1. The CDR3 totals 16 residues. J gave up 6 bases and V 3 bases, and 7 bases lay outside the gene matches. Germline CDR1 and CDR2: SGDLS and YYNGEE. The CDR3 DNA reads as TGTGCCAGCAGCGCGTACGACAGGGGGACTAATTCACCCCTCCACTTT. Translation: CASSAYDRGTNSPLHF. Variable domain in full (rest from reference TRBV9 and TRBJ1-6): DSGVTQTPKHLITATGQRVTLRCSPRSGDLSVYWYQQSLDQGLQFLIQYYNGEERAKGNILERFSAQQFPDLHSELNLSSLELGDSALYFCASSAYDRGTNSPLHFGNGTRLTVT.

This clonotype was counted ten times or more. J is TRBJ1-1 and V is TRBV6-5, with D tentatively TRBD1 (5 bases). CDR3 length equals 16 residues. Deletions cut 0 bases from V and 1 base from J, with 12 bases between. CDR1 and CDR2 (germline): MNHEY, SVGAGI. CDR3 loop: CASSYSTGARNTEAFF. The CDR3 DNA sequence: TGTGCCAGCAGTTACTCGACTGGGGCTCGGAACACTGAAGCTTTCTTT.

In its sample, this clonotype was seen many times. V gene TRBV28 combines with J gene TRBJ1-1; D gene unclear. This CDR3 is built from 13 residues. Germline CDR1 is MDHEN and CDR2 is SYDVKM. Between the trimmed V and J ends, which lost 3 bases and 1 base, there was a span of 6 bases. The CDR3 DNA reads TGTGCCAGCAGTTTTAGGCGGAACACTGAAGCTTTCTTT. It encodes CASSFRRNTEAFF.

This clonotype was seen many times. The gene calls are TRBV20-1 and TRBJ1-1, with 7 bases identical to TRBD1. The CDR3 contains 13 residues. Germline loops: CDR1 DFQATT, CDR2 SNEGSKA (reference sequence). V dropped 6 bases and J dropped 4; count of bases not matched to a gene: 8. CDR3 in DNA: TGCAGTGCGAAGACAGGGAGGAGCACTGAAGCTTTCTTT. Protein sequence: CSAKTGRSTEAFF.

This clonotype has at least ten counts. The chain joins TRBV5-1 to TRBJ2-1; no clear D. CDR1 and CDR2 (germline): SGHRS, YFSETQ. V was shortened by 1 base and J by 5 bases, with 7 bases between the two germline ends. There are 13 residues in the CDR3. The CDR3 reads CASSLIGDNEQFF. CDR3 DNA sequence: TGCGCCAGCAGCTTGATTGGGGACAATGAGCAGTTCTTC.

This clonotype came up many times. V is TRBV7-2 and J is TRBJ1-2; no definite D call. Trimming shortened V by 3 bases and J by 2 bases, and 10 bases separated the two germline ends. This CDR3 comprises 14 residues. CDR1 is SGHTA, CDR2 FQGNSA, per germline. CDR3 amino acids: CASSFGGFNYGYTF. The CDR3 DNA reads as TGTGCCAGCAGCTTTGGAGGTTTCAACTATGGCTACACCTTC.

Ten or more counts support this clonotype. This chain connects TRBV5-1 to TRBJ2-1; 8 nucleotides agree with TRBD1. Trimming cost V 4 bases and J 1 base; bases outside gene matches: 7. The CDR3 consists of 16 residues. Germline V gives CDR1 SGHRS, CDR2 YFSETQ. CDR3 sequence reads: CASSPGQGFSYNEQFF. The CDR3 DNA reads TGCGCCAGCAGCCCAGGACAGGGTTTTTCCTACAATGAGCAGTTCTTC.

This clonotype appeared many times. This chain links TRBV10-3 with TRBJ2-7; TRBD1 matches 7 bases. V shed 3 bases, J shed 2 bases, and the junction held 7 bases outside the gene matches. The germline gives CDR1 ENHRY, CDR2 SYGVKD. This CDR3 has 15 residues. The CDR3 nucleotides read TGTGCCATCAGTGACCAAATGACAGGGCCCTACGAGCAGTACTTC. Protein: CAISDQMTGPYEQYF.

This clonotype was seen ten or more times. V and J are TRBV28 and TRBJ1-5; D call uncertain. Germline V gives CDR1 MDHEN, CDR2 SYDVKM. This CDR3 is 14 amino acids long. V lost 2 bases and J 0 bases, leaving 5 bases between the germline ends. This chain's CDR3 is CASSLTYSNQPQHF. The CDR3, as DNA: TGTGCCAGCAGTTTAACGTATAGCAATCAGCCCCAGCATTTT.

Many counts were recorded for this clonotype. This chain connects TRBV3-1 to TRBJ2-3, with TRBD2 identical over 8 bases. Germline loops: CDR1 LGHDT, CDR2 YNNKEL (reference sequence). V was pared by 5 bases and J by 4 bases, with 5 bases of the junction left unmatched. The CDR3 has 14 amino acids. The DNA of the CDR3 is TGTGCCAGCAGCTATACGGGGGGGGCAGATACGCAGTATTTT. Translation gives CASSYTGGADTQYF.

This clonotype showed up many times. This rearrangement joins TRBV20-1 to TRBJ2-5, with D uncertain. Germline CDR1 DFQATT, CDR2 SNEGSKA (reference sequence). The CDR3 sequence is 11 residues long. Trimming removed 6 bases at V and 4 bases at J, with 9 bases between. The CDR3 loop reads CSAPWGETQYF. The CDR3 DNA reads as TGCAGTGCCCCTTGGGGAGAGACCCAGTACTTC.

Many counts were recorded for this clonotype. This CDR3 reads CSAWTVPSSYNEQFF. The CDR3 DNA is TGCAGTGCTTGGACTGTTCCAAGCTCCTACAATGAGCAGTTCTTC. This chain uses TRBV20-1 with TRBJ2-1; tentatively, D is TRBD2 (5 bases). CDR3 length: 15 residues. The V gene lost 5 bases and the J gene lost 0 bases, with 14 bases spanning the gap. Germline CDR1 DFQATT, CDR2 SNEGSKA (reference sequence).

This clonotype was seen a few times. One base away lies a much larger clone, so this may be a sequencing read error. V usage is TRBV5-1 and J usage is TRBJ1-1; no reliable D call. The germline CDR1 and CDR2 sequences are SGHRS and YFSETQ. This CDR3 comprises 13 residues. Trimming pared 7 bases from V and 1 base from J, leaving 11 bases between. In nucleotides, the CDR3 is TGCGCCAGCGTGCAGCAGCCGAACACTGAAGCTTTCTTT. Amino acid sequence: CASVQQPNTEAFF.

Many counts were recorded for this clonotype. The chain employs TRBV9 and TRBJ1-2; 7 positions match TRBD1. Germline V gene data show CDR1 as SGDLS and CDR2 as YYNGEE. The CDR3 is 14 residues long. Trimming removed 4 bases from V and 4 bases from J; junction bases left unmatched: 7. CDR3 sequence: CASSSTGTAYGYTF. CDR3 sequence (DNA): TGTGCCAGCAGCTCGACTGGGACAGCCTATGGCTACACCTTC.

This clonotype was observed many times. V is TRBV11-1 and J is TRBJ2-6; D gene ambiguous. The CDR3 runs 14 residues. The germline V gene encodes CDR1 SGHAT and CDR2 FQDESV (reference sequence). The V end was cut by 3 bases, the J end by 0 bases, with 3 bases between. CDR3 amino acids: CASSFISGANVLTF. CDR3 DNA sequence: TGTGCCAGCAGCTTCATCTCTGGGGCCAACGTCCTGACTTTC.

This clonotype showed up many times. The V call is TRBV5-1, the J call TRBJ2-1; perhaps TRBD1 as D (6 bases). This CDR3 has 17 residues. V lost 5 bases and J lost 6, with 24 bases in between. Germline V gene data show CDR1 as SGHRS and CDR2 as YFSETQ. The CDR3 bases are TGCGCCAGCAGTACCGACCTTCGACAGGACGCCCCCAATGAGCAGTTCTTC. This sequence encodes CASSTDLRQDAPNEQFF.

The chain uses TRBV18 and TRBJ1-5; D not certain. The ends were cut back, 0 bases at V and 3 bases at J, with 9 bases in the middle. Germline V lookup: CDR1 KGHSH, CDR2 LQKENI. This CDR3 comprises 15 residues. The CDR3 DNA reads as TGTGCCAGCTCACCACCAGGGTGGGCCAATCAGCCCCAGCATTTT. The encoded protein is CASSPPGWANQPQHF.